The next 17 T cell receptor beta chains were all read from a single sample in a study of blood T cell repertoires in COVID-19. Generated by immunoSEQ multiplex PCR, the TCRdb table keeps only in-frame clones and is missing some. The table shows over 85,000 clones, with approximately 89% occurring only once. The source material was peripheral blood. These receptor sequences come from a human donor with active COVID-19. The donor label of this sample is uncertain.

The chain couples TRBV11-2 to TRBJ1-3; TRBD1 aligns across 10 bases. This CDR3 is 17 amino acids long. J was trimmed by 0 bases and V by 4 bases; bases with no gene match: 6. From germline, CDR1 is SGHAT and CDR2 FQNNGV. For the CDR3, the DNA is TGTGCCAGCAGCTGGGACAGGGGCCTCTACTCTGGAAACACCATATATTTT. This codes for CASSWDRGLYSGNTIYF.

The V and J genes are TRBV18 and TRBJ1-2, with D maybe TRBD1 (5 bases). Germline V gives CDR1 KGHSH, CDR2 LQKENI. This CDR3 has 17 amino acids. Trimming removed 2 bases at V and 4 bases at J, with 20 bases between. The CDR3 sequence is CASSPLGAQGIGYGYTF. The DNA of the CDR3 is TGTGCCAGCTCACCATTAGGAGCCCAGGGTATAGGCTATGGCTACACCTTC.

The chain is built from TRBV7-2 and TRBJ2-5; D is unclear. Germline V CDR1 and CDR2: SGHTA, FQGNSA. This CDR3 contains 12 residues. Trimming took 2 bases from V and 7 from J, leaving 8 bases between them. The CDR3 region is CASSLYSRTQYF. The CDR3 DNA reads TGTGCCAGCAGCTTATACAGTCGGACCCAGTACTTC.

This chain links TRBV2 with TRBJ2-7; possibly TRBD2 for D (5 bases). The CDR3 contains 16 residues. Germline lookup yields CDR1 SNHLY and CDR2 FYNNEI. The V end lost 2 bases, the J end lost 1 base, and 15 bases lay between the germline ends. The CDR3 region has the DNA TGTGCCAGCAGTGAAACCGCGCTAGCCTATTCCTACGAGCAGTACTTC. This codes for CASSETALAYSYEQYF.

This chain joins TRBV7-2 and TRBJ2-2; 7 bases match TRBD1. V was clipped by 5 bases and J by 0 bases; unmatched bases: 6. The CDR3 extends over 16 amino acids. Germline values: CDR1 SGHTA, CDR2 FQGNSA. In DNA, the CDR3 is TGTGCCAGCAGCCATAGACAGGGCCCGAACACCGGGGAGCTGTTTTTT. Its protein product is CASSHRQGPNTGELFF. Full variable domain (missing parts from reference TRBV7-2 and TRBJ2-2): GAGVSQSPSNKVTEKGKDVELRCDPISGHTALYWYRQSLGQGLEFLIYFQGNSAPDKSGLPSDRFSAERTGGSVSTLTIQRTQQEDSAVYLCASSHRQGPNTGELFFGEGSRLTVL.

The chain carries TRBV27 and TRBJ2-1; the match to TRBD2 covers 8 bases. V shed 2 bases, J shed 11 bases, and the junction held 11 bases outside the gene matches. Germline CDR1 MNHEY, CDR2 SMNVEV (reference sequence). The CDR3 has 15 residues. In nucleotides, the CDR3 is TGTGCCAGCAGTTTAAGCTTAGCGGGACGGTCTCAGCAGTTCTTC. Protein: CASSLSLAGRSQQFF.

This clone was seen only once. V gene TRBV11-1 combines with J gene TRBJ2-5, with a weak D call TRBD2 (5 bases). From germline, CDR1 is SGHAT and CDR2 FQDESV (reference sequence). The CDR3 is 14 amino acids. Trimming pared 3 bases from V and 5 bases from J, leaving 13 bases between. The CDR3 DNA sequence: TGTGCCAGCAGCTTTGCCGGGGTCCCCGAGACCCAGTACTTC. Its protein is CASSFAGVPETQYF.

The table lists this clone with a count of one. J is TRBJ2-5 and V is TRBV15, with a tentative D call TRBD2 (5 bases). The CDR3 runs to 11 residues. The germline V gene encodes CDR1 LNHNV and CDR2 YYDKDF (reference sequence). Trimming left V 0 bases short and J 10 bases short, with 6 bases between. The chain's CDR3 is CATSRDRGQYF. DNA of the CDR3: TGTGCCACCAGCAGAGATCGGGGCCAGTACTTC.

The chain has TRBV3-1 (or the pseudogene TRBV3-2) and TRBJ2-7; possibly TRBD2 for D (6 bases). The CDR3 covers 13 residues. The germline CDR1 and CDR2 sequences are LGHDT and YNNKEL (reference sequence). V lost 7 bases and J lost 4, with 14 bases in between. CDR3 nucleotides: TGTGCCAGCAATATCGCGGGATCATACGAGCAGTACTTC. Protein product: CASNIAGSYEQYF.

The chain links TRBV6-2 or TRBV6-3 to TRBJ2-5; D gene unclear. The CDR3 totals 15 residues. Trimming removed 6 bases at V and 4 bases at J, with 18 bases between. Germline loops: CDR1 MNHEY, CDR2 SVGEGT. The DNA of the CDR3 is TGTGCCAGCAGCCCGGAGTTGGGTGGCGGAGAGACCCAGTACTTC. The encoded protein is CASSPELGGGETQYF.

This chain uses TRBV24-1 with TRBJ1-2; 8 nucleotides align to TRBD1. The ends lost 4 bases at V and 8 bases at J; junction bases unmatched: 5. The CDR3 extends over 13 amino acids. Looked up from germline, CDR1 is KGHDR and CDR2 is SFDVKD. The CDR3 nucleotides read TGTGCCACCAGTGACAGACAGGGGTACGGCTACACCTTC. Amino acids: CATSDRQGYGYTF.

The J gene is TRBJ2-1, the V gene TRBV9, with no clear D. The CDR3 runs 13 residues. Trimming took 3 bases from V and 5 from J, leaving 9 bases between them. In germline, CDR1 is SGDLS, CDR2 YYNGEE. CDR3 amino acids: CASSANPDNEQFF. CDR3 DNA sequence: TGTGCCAGCAGCGCCAACCCGGACAATGAGCAGTTCTTC.

The chain joins TRBV19 to TRBJ1-1, with TRBD1 matching 7 bases. This CDR3 contains 14 residues. The germline V gene encodes CDR1 LNHDA and CDR2 SQIVND (reference sequence). With V trimmed by 7 bases and J by 1 base, 6 bases remained unmatched. CDR3 sequence: CASKAGGSNTEAFF. CDR3 bases: TGTGCCAGTAAGGCAGGGGGTTCGAACACTGAAGCTTTCTTT.

This clone was counted a single time. The chain is built from TRBV7-2 and TRBJ1-4; possible D gene TRBD1, 6 bases. The V end lost 5 bases, the J end lost 3 bases, and 13 bases lay between the germline ends. The germline gives CDR1 SGHTA, CDR2 FQGNSA. There are 15 residues in the CDR3. CDR3 loop: CASSRTGSPNEKLFF. The CDR3 coding sequence is TGTGCCAGCAGCCGTACAGGGTCTCCTAATGAAAAACTGTTTTTT.

The chain carries TRBV2 and TRBJ2-7; 10 bases match TRBD1. The V segment lost 7 bases and the J segment 1 base; nucleotides outside the gene matches: 16. CDR3 length: 18 residues. The germline V gene encodes CDR1 SNHLY and CDR2 FYNNEI. The CDR3 nucleotides are TGTGCCAGCAAGATCCCGGGACAGGGGCTGTTTGTGTCCTACGAGCAGTACTTC. Amino acid sequence: CASKIPGQGLFVSYEQYF.

This clone was seen just once. The rearrangement links TRBV2 to TRBJ2-2; D is perhaps TRBD2 (7 bases). V shed 0 bases and J shed 5 bases, with 13 bases lying between them. The germline V gene encodes CDR1 SNHLY and CDR2 FYNNEI. This CDR3 comprises 16 residues. Here the CDR3 DNA reads TGTGCCAGCAGTGAAGCTGGGGGGGCGGAGACCGGGGAGCTGTTTTTT. Translating gives CASSEAGGAETGELFF.

The gene calls are TRBV3-1 (or the pseudogene TRBV3-2) and TRBJ2-3; 10 bases agree with TRBD2. Unmatched junction bases numbered 16, after V lost 0 bases and J lost 1 base. The CDR3 loop spans 21 amino acids. The germline CDR1 and CDR2 sequences are LGHDT and YNNKEL (reference sequence). DNA of the CDR3: TGTGCCAGCAGCCAAGATATTGACCCTACTCCTAGCGGGGGTGGCACAGATACGCAGTATTTT. Protein sequence: CASSQDIDPTPSGGGTDTQYF.